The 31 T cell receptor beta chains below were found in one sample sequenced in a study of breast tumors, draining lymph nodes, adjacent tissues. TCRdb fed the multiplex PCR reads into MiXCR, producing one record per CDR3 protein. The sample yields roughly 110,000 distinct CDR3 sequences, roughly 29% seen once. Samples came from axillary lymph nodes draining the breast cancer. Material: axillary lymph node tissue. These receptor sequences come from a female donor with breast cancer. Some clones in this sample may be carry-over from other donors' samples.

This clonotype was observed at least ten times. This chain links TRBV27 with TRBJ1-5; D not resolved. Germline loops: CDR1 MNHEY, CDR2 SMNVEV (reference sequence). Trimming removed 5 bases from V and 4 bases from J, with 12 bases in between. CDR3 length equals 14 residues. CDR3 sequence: CASSLELGNQPQHF. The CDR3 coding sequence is TGTGCCAGCAGTCTAGAGTTGGGGAATCAGCCCCAGCATTTT.

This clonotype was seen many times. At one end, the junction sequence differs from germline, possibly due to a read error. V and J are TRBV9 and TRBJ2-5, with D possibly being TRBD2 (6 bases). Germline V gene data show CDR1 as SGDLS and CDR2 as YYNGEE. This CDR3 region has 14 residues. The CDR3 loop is CASSAGAGRETQSF. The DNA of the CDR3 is TGTGCCAGCAGTGCCGGAGCGGGCAGGGAGACCCAGTCCTTC.

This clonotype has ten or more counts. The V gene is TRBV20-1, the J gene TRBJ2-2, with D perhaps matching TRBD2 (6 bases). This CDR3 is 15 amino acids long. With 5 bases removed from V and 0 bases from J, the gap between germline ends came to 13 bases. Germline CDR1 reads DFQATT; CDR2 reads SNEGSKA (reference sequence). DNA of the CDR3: TGCAGTGCTTCGGGACTCCACTCGAACACCGGGGAGCTGTTTTTT. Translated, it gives CSASGLHSNTGELFF.

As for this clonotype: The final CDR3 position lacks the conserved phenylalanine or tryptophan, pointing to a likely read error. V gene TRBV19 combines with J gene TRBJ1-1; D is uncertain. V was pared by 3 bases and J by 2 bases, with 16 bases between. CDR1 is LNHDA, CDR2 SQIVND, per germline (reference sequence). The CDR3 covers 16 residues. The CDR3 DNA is TGTGCCAGTAGTATCCCCTGGAGAAGGGAAAACACTGAAGCTTTCCTT. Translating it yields CASSIPWRRENTEAFL.

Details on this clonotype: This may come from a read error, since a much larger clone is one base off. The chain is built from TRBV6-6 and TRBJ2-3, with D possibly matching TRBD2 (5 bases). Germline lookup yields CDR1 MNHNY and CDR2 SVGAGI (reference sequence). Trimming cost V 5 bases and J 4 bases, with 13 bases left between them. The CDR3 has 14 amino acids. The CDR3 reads CASSHDFGADTQYF. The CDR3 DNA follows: TGTGCCAGCAGTCATGATTTCGGGGCAGATACGCAGTATTTT.

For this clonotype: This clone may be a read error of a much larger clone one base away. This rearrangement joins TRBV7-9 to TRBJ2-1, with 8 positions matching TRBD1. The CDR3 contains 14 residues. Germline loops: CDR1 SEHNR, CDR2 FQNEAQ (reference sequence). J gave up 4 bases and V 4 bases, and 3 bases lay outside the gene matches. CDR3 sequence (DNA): TGTGCCAGCAGCTCAGGGGGCCTTTACAATGAGCAGTTCTTC. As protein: CASSSGGLYNEQFF.

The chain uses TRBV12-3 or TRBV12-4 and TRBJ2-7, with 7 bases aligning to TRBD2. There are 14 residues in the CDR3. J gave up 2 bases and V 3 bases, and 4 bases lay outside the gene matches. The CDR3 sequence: CASSLRLAAYEQYF. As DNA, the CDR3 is TGTGCCAGCAGTTTGCGACTAGCAGCCTACGAGCAGTACTTC.

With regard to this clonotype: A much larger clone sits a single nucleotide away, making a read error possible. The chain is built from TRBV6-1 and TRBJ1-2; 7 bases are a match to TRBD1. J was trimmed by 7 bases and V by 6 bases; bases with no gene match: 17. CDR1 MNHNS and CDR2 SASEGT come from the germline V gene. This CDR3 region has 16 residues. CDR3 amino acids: CASSQQTGRGVGGYTF. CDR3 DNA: TGTGCCAGCAGCCAACAGACAGGGAGAGGAGTGGGTGGCTACACCTTC.

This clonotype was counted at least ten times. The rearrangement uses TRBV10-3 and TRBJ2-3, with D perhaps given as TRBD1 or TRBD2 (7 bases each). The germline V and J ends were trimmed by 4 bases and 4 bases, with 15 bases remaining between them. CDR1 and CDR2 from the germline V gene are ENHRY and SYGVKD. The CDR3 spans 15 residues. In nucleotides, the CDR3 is TGTGCCATCAGTGGGGCAGGGGGGGTATCAGATACGCAGTATTTT. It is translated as CAISGAGGVSDTQYF.

Here the CDR3 reads CASSLIQGQPQHF. For the CDR3, the DNA is TGTGCCAGCAGTTTGATACAGGGTCAGCCCCAGCATTTT. The chain carries TRBV27 and TRBJ1-5; D perhaps matches TRBD1 (6 bases). The V gene lost 3 bases and the J gene lost 6 bases, with 9 bases spanning the gap. The CDR3 sequence is 13 residues long. Germline CDR1 reads MNHEY; CDR2 reads SMNVEV (reference sequence).

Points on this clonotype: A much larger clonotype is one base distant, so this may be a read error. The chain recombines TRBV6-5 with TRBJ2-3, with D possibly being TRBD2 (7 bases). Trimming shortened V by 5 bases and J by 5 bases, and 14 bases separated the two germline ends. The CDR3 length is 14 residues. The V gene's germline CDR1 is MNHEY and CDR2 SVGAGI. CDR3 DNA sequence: TGTGCCAGCAGTCCTAGGGGGGGGAGAGATACGCAGTATTTT. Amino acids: CASSPRGGRDTQYF.

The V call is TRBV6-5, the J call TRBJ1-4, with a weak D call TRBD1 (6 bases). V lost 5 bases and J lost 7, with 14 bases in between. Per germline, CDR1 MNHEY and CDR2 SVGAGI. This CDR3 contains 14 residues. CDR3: CASSHGRGGEKLFF. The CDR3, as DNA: TGTGCCAGCAGTCACGGGAGAGGGGGTGAAAAACTGTTTTTT.

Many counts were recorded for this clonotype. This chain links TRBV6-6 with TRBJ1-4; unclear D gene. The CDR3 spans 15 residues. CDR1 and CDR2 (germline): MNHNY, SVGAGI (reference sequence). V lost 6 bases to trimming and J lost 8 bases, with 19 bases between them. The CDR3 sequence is CASSSDRLGFEKLFF. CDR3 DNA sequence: TGTGCCAGCAGCTCAGACCGTTTGGGATTCGAAAAACTGTTTTTT.

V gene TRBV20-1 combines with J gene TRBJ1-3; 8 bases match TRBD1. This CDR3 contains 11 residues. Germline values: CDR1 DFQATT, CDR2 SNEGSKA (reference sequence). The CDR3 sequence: CRRDRQNTIYF. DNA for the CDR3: TGCAGGCGGGACAGGCAAAACACCATATATTTT.

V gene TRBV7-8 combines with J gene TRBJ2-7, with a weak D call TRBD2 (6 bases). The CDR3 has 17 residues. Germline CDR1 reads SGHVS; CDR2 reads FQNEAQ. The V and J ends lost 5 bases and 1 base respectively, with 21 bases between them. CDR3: CASSPQEGRPFSYEQYF. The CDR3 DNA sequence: TGTGCCAGCAGCCCCCAGGAGGGGAGGCCTTTTTCCTACGAGCAGTACTTC.

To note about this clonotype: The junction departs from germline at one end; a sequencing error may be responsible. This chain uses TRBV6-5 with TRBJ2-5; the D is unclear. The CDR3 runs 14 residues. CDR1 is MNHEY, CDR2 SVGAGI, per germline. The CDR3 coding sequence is TGTGTCAGCAGTTACGACACCCCGGCAGAGACTCAGTACTTC. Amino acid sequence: CVSSYDTPAETQYF.

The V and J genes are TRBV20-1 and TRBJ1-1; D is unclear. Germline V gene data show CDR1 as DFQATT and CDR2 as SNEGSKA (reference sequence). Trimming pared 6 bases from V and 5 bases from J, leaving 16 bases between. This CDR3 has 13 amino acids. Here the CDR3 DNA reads TGCAGTGCCCCCCGGACCCTGGGTACTGAAGCTTTCTTT. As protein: CSAPRTLGTEAFF.

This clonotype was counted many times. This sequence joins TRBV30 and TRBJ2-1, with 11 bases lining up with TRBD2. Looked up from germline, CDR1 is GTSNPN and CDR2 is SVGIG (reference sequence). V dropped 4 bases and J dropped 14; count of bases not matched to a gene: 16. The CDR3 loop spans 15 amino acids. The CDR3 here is CAWMPFGFSGREKFF. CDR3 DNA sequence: TGTGCCTGGATGCCCTTCGGATTTAGCGGGAGGGAGAAGTTCTTC.

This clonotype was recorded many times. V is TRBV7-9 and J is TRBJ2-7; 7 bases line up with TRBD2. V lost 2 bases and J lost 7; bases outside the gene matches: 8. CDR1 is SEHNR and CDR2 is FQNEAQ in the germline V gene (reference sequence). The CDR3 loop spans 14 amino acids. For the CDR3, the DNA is TGTGCCAGCAGCTTAAGCCGGACTAGTGGTGAGCAGTACTTC. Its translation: CASSLSRTSGEQYF.

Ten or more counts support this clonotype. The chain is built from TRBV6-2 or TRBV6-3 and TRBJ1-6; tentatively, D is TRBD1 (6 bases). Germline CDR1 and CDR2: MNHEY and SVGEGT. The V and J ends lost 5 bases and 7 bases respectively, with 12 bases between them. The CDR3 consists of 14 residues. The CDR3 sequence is CASSRQALNSPLHF. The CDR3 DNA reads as TGTGCCAGCAGTCGACAGGCCCTGAATTCACCCCTCCACTTT.

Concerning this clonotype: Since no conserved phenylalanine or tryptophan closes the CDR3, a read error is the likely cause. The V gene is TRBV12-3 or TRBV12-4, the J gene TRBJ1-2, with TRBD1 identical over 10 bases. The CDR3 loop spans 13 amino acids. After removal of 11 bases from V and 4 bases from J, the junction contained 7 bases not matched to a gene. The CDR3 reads CACGTGETYGYTL. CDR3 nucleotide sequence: TGTGCCTGTGGGACAGGGGAGACCTATGGCTACACCCTC.

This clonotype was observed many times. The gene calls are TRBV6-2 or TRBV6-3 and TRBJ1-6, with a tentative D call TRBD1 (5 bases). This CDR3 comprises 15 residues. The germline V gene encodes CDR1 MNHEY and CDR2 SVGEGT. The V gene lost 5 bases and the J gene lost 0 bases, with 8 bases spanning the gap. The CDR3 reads CASSDSNSYNSPLHF. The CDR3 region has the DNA TGTGCCAGCAGTGACAGTAACTCCTATAATTCACCCCTCCACTTT.

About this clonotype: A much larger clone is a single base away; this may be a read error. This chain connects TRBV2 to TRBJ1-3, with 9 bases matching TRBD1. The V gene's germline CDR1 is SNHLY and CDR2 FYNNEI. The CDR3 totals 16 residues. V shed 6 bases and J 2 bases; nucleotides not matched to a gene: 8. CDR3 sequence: CASRGNRGRTGNTIYF. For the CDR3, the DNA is TGTGCCAGCAGGGGAAACAGGGGGCGTACTGGAAACACCATATATTTT.

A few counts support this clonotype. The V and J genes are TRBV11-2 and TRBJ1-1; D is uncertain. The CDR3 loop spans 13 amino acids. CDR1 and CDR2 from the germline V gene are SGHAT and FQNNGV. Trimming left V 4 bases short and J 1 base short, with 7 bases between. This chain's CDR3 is CASSSLGNTEAFF. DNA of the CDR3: TGTGCCAGCAGCTCTTTGGGGAACACTGAAGCTTTCTTT.

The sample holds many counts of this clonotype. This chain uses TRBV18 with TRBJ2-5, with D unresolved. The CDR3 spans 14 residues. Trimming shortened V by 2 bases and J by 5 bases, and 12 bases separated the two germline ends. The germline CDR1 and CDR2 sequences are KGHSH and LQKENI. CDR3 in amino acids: CASSPRALPETQYF. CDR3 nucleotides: TGTGCCAGCTCACCAAGGGCACTACCTGAGACCCAGTACTTC.

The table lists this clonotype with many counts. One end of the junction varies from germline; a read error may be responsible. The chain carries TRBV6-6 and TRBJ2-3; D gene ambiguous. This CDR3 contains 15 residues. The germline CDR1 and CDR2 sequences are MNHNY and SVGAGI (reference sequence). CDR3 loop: CASSHSPFSTDTQYF. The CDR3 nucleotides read TGTGCCAGCAGTCACTCCCCTTTCAGCACAGATACGCAGTATTTT.

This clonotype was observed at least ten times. This CDR3 is CASSQAGTSGRQETQYF. The CDR3 DNA sequence: TGCGCCAGCAGCCAAGCCGGGACTAGCGGGCGTCAAGAGACCCAGTACTTC. The rearrangement joins TRBV5-1 to TRBJ2-5; 12 bases align to TRBD2. Germline CDR1 reads SGHRS; CDR2 reads YFSETQ. Trimming removed 4 bases from V and 2 bases from J; junction bases left unmatched: 9. The CDR3 extends over 17 amino acids.

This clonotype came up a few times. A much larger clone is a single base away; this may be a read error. The CDR3 protein is CASSPGVNYGYTF. The DNA of the CDR3 is TGTGCCAGCAGTCCAGGGGTTAACTATGGCTACACCTTC. This chain connects TRBV28 to TRBJ1-2, with D maybe TRBD1 (6 bases). CDR3 length: 13 residues. Germline values: CDR1 MDHEN, CDR2 SYDVKM. Trimming removed 5 bases at V and 1 base at J, with 8 bases between.

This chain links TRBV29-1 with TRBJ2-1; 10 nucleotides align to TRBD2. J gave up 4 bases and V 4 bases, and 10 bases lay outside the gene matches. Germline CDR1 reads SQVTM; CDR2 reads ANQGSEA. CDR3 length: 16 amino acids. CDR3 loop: CSVAGGLAGEYNEQFF. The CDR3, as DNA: TGCAGCGTTGCGGGTGGGCTAGCGGGGGAGTACAATGAGCAGTTCTTC.

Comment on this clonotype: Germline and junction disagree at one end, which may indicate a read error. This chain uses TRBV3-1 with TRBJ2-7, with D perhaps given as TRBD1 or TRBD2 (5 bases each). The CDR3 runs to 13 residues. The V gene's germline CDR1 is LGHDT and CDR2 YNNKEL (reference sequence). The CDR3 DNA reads TGCGCCAGCAGCCCCGGGGCCAGGTACGAGCAGTACTTC. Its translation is CASSPGARYEQYF.

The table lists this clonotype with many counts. CDR3 amino acids: CASSLVGGAGNEKLFF. In DNA, the CDR3 is TGTGCCAGCAGCTTAGTCGGAGGAGCGGGTAATGAAAAACTGTTTTTT. The chain joins TRBV7-9 to TRBJ1-4; D remains unclear. Germline CDR1 is SEHNR and CDR2 is FQNEAQ (reference sequence). V lost 1 base to trimming and J lost 4 bases, with 13 bases between them. This CDR3 region has 16 residues.